This passage covers 24 T cell receptor beta chains from one sample sequenced in a study of beta chain features in type 1 diabetes. Investigators reverse transcribed all isolated RNA, so they sequenced expressed TCRB transcripts. The protocol was immunoSEQ multiplex PCR, while the TCRdb copy is restricted to in-frame clones and leaves out a portion. In the table there are 200,000 to 250,000 clones, approximately 11% of which are singletons. Sample: central memory CD4+ T cells from blood. The receptors originated from a man aged 18 to 30 in good health.

This clone was counted only a few times. The same CDR3 arises from other DNA sequences in this sample as well. This chain connects TRBV20-1 to TRBJ1-2; no reliable D call. The CDR3 totals 11 residues. In germline, CDR1 is DFQATT, CDR2 SNEGSKA (reference sequence). V was pared by 0 bases and J by 3 bases, with 2 bases between. The CDR3 protein is CSAREDYGYTF. CDR3 in DNA: TGCAGTGCTAGAGAGGACTATGGCTACACCTTC.

The table lists this clone with a few counts. The chain joins TRBV2 to TRBJ2-7, with a tentative D call TRBD2 (6 bases). Germline loops: CDR1 SNHLY, CDR2 FYNNEI. This CDR3 is 11 amino acids long. The V and J ends lost 6 bases and 4 bases respectively, with 7 bases between them. In nucleotides, the CDR3 is TGTGCCAGCAGCGGACTATACGAGCAGTACTTC. It is translated as CASSGLYEQYF. Complete variable domain (other parts from reference TRBV2 and TRBJ2-7): EPEVTQTPSHQVTQMGQEVILRCVPISNHLYFYWYRQILGQKVEFLVSFYNNEISEKSEIFDDQFSVERPDGSNFTLKIRSTKLEDSAMYFCASSGLYEQYFGPGTRLTVT.

CDR3 DNA sequence: TGTGCCAGCAGCACCGACAGGTCGAGAAGTGAAAAACTGTTTTTT. Its protein is CASSTDRSRSEKLFF. The V gene is TRBV7-8, the J gene TRBJ1-4, with a possible D match to TRBD1 (6 bases). V lost 5 bases and J lost 7, with 17 bases in between. Germline V gene sequence: CDR1 SGHVS, CDR2 FQNEAQ. The CDR3 is 15 residues long.

The V call is TRBV6-1, the J call TRBJ2-7, with 8 bases that match TRBD1. The CDR3 is 13 residues long. The germline gives CDR1 MNHNS, CDR2 SASEGT. Trimming at V came to 6 bases and at J to 2 bases, leaving 3 bases not matched to a gene. The CDR3 is CASRGQGTYEQYF. The CDR3, as DNA: TGTGCCAGCAGAGGACAGGGTACCTACGAGCAGTACTTC.

The chain is built from TRBV13 and TRBJ2-1; 9 nucleotides align to TRBD2. This CDR3 contains 14 residues. Trimming took 6 bases from V and 9 from J; bases not matched to a gene: 9. Germline V CDR1 and CDR2: PRHDT, FYEKMQ (reference sequence). The CDR3 coding sequence is TGTGCCAGCAGTTATCGGCGGGAGGGTATTGAGCAGTTCTTC. It encodes CASSYRREGIEQFF.

Many counts were recorded for this clone. This chain connects TRBV7-3 to TRBJ2-3, with 11 bases identical to TRBD1. Germline CDR1 and CDR2: SGHTA and FQGTGA. V lost 5 bases to trimming and J lost 4 bases; unmatched junction nucleotides: 8. CDR3 length: 16 residues. The CDR3 region is CASSPTDRGLADTQYF. The CDR3 nucleotides are TGTGCCAGCAGCCCTACGGACAGGGGGCTGGCAGATACGCAGTATTTT. Drawing the rest from reference TRBV7-3 and TRBJ2-3, the complete variable domain is GAGVSQTPSNKVTEKGKYVELRCDPISGHTALYWYRQSLGQGPEFLIYFQGTGAADDSGLPNDRFFAVRPEGSVSTLKIQRTERGDSAVYLCASSPTDRGLADTQYFGPGTRLTVL.

This clone was counted only a few times. The CDR3 DNA is TGTGCCAGCAGTTTACTAGGTGTATACAATGAGCAGTTCTTC. Encoded protein: CASSLLGVYNEQFF. The chain combines TRBV28 with TRBJ2-1; D uncertain. The CDR3 is 14 amino acids. Germline CDR1 reads MDHEN; CDR2 reads SYDVKM. The ends were cut back, 2 bases at V and 4 bases at J, with 9 bases in the middle.

This CDR3 is CASSQDYSGSVSTDTQYF. The CDR3 DNA reads as TGTGCCAGCAGCCAGGATTATAGCGGGAGCGTCAGCACAGATACGCAGTATTTT. This chain connects TRBV4-2 to TRBJ2-3; TRBD2 aligns across 9 bases. Germline V gives CDR1 LGHNA, CDR2 YNFKEQ. The J segment lost 0 bases and the V segment lost 3 bases, leaving 10 bases of the junction unmatched. The CDR3 has 18 amino acids.

The rearrangement joins TRBV4-2 to TRBJ1-2; tentative D call: TRBD1 (6 bases). Trimming left V 4 bases short and J 2 bases short, with 11 bases between. The CDR3 runs to 14 residues. Germline V gene data show CDR1 as LGHNA and CDR2 as YNFKEQ. The CDR3 DNA follows: TGTGCCAGCAGCCCAAACAGGGAGAACTATGGCTACACCTTC. Its protein is CASSPNRENYGYTF.

This rearrangement joins TRBV5-1 to TRBJ2-1; D uncertain. The germline gives CDR1 SGHRS, CDR2 YFSETQ. The CDR3 length is 16 residues. Trimming left V 0 bases short and J 8 bases short, with 18 bases between. CDR3 sequence reads: CASSLARLPPFDEQFF. The CDR3 DNA follows: TGCGCCAGCAGCTTGGCACGGTTGCCCCCTTTCGATGAGCAGTTCTTC. Full variable domain (outside the CDR3, taken from reference TRBV5-1 and TRBJ2-1): KAGVTQTPRYLIKTRGQQVTLSCSPISGHRSVSWYQQTPGQGLQFLFEYFSETQRNKGNFPGRFSGRQFSNSRSEMNVSTLELGDSALYLCASSLARLPPFDEQFFGPGTRLTVL.

This clone was seen ten or more times. The V gene is TRBV7-2, the J gene TRBJ2-1; D gene ambiguous. V was clipped by 0 bases and J by 10 bases, with 10 bases between them. The CDR3 is 13 residues long. Germline CDR1 and CDR2: SGHTA and FQGNSA. CDR3 in DNA: TGTGCCAGCAGCTTAGCTATCCGGAACGAGCAGTTCTTC. Encoded protein: CASSLAIRNEQFF. The full variable domain, its missing parts supplied by reference TRBV7-2 and TRBJ2-1, is GAGVSQSPSNKVTEKGKDVELRCDPISGHTALYWYRQSLGQGLEFLIYFQGNSAPDKSGLPSDRFSAERTGGSVSTLTIQRTQQEDSAVYLCASSLAIRNEQFFGPGTRLTVL.

The chain couples TRBV29-1 to TRBJ1-2; D is possibly TRBD1 (6 bases). Germline CDR1 and CDR2: SQVTM and ANQGSEA. Trimming cost V 5 bases and J 0 bases, with 13 bases left between them. There are 14 residues in the CDR3. DNA for the CDR3: TGCAGCGTTTATAGACAGGCAACTAACTATGGCTACACCTTC. This encodes CSVYRQATNYGYTF. The whole variable domain, remainder taken from reference TRBV29-1 and TRBJ1-2, is SAVISQKPSRDICQRGTSLTIQCQVDSQVTMMFWYRQQPGQSLTLIATANQGSEATYESGFVIDKFPISRPNLTFSTLTVSNMSPEDSSIYLCSVYRQATNYGYTFGSGTRLTVV.

Many counts were recorded for this clone. CDR3 sequence: CSVETRADTQYF. The CDR3 region has the DNA TGCAGCGTTGAAACCCGGGCAGATACGCAGTATTTT. The V call is TRBV29-1, the J call TRBJ2-3; no reliable D call. Germline V gene data show CDR1 as SQVTM and CDR2 as ANQGSEA. The V end was cut by 2 bases, the J end by 4 bases, with 7 bases between. CDR3 size: 12 residues.

This clone was seen repeatedly, ten times or more. CDR3 DNA: TGTGCCAGCAGCACGTGGACTAGCGGGACAACCGGCAATGAGCAGTTCTTC. This sequence encodes CASSTWTSGTTGNEQFF. The V call is TRBV7-8, the J call TRBJ2-1; 12 positions agree with TRBD2. There are 17 residues in the CDR3. Germline CDR1 and CDR2: SGHVS and FQNEAQ. V trimming: 5 bases; J trimming: 6 bases; junction bases outside the gene matches: 11.

This clone has more than one count but fewer than ten. The V call is TRBV30, the J call TRBJ2-2; D is uncertain. Germline CDR1 is GTSNPN and CDR2 is SVGIG (reference sequence). This CDR3 region has 14 residues. The V and J ends lost 3 bases and 0 bases respectively, with 8 bases between them. CDR3 in amino acids: CAWRGGTNTGELFF. The DNA for the CDR3 is TGTGCCTGGAGAGGCGGAACGAACACCGGGGAGCTGTTTTTT. The entire variable domain, with the rest obtained from reference TRBV30 and TRBJ2-2, is as follows: SQTIHQWPATLVQPVGSPLSLECTVEGTSNPNLYWYRQAAGRGLQLLFYSVGIGQISSEVPQNLSASRPQDRQFILSSKKLLLSDSGFYLCAWRGGTNTGELFFGEGSRLTVL.

The rearrangement joins TRBV5-1 to TRBJ1-5; no firm D call. CDR3 length: 15 amino acids. The V end was cut by 4 bases, the J end by 5 bases, with 16 bases between. CDR1 and CDR2 (germline): SGHRS, YFSETQ. The DNA of the CDR3 is TGCGCCAGCAGCCCCGCTACGGGTCGGGATCAGCCCCAGCATTTT. Protein sequence: CASSPATGRDQPQHF.

The V and J genes are TRBV4-1 and TRBJ1-4; TRBD1 might be the D (6 bases). Germline values: CDR1 MGHRA, CDR2 YSYEKL. The CDR3 runs 16 residues. Trimming removed 0 bases at V and 0 bases at J, with 8 bases between. The CDR3 sequence: CASSQDRGPTNEKLFF. The CDR3 region has the DNA TGCGCCAGCAGCCAAGACAGGGGCCCAACTAATGAAAAACTGTTTTTT.

In its sample, this clone was seen a few times. The chain employs TRBV28 and TRBJ2-7; 9 bases align to TRBD1. V lost 6 bases and J lost 3; bases outside the gene matches: 18. CDR3 length: 18 residues. CDR1 and CDR2 (germline): MDHEN, SYDVKM. CDR3 protein: CASRATSPGQGRNYEQYF. Here the CDR3 DNA reads TGTGCCAGCAGGGCTACCTCCCCGGGACAGGGAAGGAACTACGAGCAGTACTTC.

This clone was detected a few times. This chain uses TRBV11-2 with TRBJ2-3; 10 positions match TRBD2. This CDR3 is built from 15 residues. The ends lost 1 base at V and 5 bases at J; junction bases unmatched: 3. CDR1 SGHAT and CDR2 FQNNGV come from the germline V gene. The CDR3 DNA reads as TGTGCCAGCAGCTTAGCGGGACTAGCGAGAGATACGCAGTATTTT. Translation: CASSLAGLARDTQYF.

This clone has more than one count but fewer than ten. The chain recombines TRBV27 with TRBJ2-1; D may be TRBD1 (5 bases). The V and J ends lost 6 bases and 3 bases respectively, with 12 bases between them. The CDR3 totals 14 residues. The V gene's germline CDR1 is MNHEY and CDR2 SMNVEV (reference sequence). CDR3 in amino acids: CASSSAGNYNEQFF. As DNA, the CDR3 is TGTGCCAGCAGCTCCGCAGGGAACTACAATGAGCAGTTCTTC.

Concerning this clone itself: Additional DNA sequences in this sample encode the identical CDR3. The chain employs TRBV5-1 and TRBJ2-3; D remains ambiguous. Between the trimmed V and J ends, which lost 0 bases and 1 base, there was a span of 6 bases. The CDR3 is 14 residues long. Germline CDR1 SGHRS, CDR2 YFSETQ. Here the CDR3 DNA reads TGCGCCAGCAGCTTGGACAGCCGCACAGATACGCAGTATTTT. Translation gives CASSLDSRTDTQYF. The whole variable domain, remainder taken from reference TRBV5-1 and TRBJ2-3, is KAGVTQTPRYLIKTRGQQVTLSCSPISGHRSVSWYQQTPGQGLQFLFEYFSETQRNKGNFPGRFSGRQFSNSRSEMNVSTLELGDSALYLCASSLDSRTDTQYFGPGTRLTVL.

The V gene is TRBV28, the J gene TRBJ1-5; no clear D gene. The V and J ends lost 6 bases and 4 bases respectively, with 4 bases between them. Looked up from germline, CDR1 is MDHEN and CDR2 is SYDVKM. The CDR3 totals 11 residues. CDR3 amino acids: CASSLNQPQHF. CDR3 DNA sequence: TGTGCCAGCAGCCTTAATCAGCCCCAGCATTTT.

This clone was counted at least ten times. The chain carries TRBV29-1 and TRBJ2-2; 7 nucleotides agree with TRBD1. After removal of 0 bases from V and 6 bases from J, the junction contained 1 base not matched to a gene. The CDR3 has 13 residues. Germline V gene lookup returns CDR1 SQVTM and CDR2 ANQGSEA. DNA of the CDR3: TGCAGCGTTGAAGACAGGGGGTCCGGGGAGCTGTTTTTT. Residues: CSVEDRGSGELFF.

The rearrangement links TRBV5-1 to TRBJ2-7; D ambiguous. With 4 bases removed from V and 2 bases from J, the gap between germline ends came to 16 bases. The CDR3 is made up of 15 amino acids. The germline V gene encodes CDR1 SGHRS and CDR2 YFSETQ. DNA of the CDR3: TGCGCCAGCAGCACGGGCCTAGGTACGACCTACGAGCAGTACTTC. As protein: CASSTGLGTTYEQYF.